Described below is a single T cell receptor (beta chain) sequence and its context. This entry comes from a study of shared clonotypes between healthy human individuals. The CDR3 runs to 15 residues. V shed 6 bases and J shed 4 bases, with 16 bases lying between them. This table comes from immunoSEQ multiplex PCR, and its TCRdb copy is limited to in-frame clones, with some not included. Altogether about 2.4 million clones are present, under 95% being singletons, with the ten largest covering 0.36%. The chain recombines TRBV6-7 with TRBJ2-4, with a possible D match to TRBD2 (6 bases). TRBV6-7 is an ORF; its function is uncertain. Input material: naive CD4+ T cells from PBMCs. This sample's subset: CD45RA+ positively selected. The clonotype originates from a man aged 18 to 29 in good health. Some clones in this sample may be carry-over from other donors' samples. The CDR3 DNA follows: TGTGCCAGCAGCCAAAGGGTGGGGGGAAAAAACATTCAGTACTTC. It codes for CASSQRVGGKNIQYF.